This is a list of T cell receptor beta chains from one sample in a study of blood T cell repertoires in COVID-19. Using immunoSEQ multiplex PCR, the repertoire was profiled, and TCRdb retains in-frame clones only, with some absent. The sample has approximately 92,000 clones, roughly 82% seen once. The sequencing input was peripheral blood. Source of these receptors: a man aged 80 or over with acute or convalescent COVID-19. The CDR3 runs from the conserved cysteine through the conserved F or W. The D gene is left open where the match is weak. Size values are once, few and many counts, or a class for expanded clones, and some rows have none.

TGTGCCAGCAGCTCAGAAGAGACCCAGTACTTC,CASSSEETQYF,-,TRBV7-9,TRBJ2-5,-
TGCGCCAGCAGCAAGACAGGGACTAATGAAAAACTGTTTTTT,CASSKTGTNEKLFF,TRBD1,TRBV5-1,TRBJ1-4,few
TGTGCCAGTAGACCCCGAGGGCAGGGGTTCGGGGAGCTGTTTTTT,CASRPRGQGFGELFF,-,TRBV19,TRBJ2-2,few
TGTGCCAGCAGTCAACAGGGCTACGGAAACACCATATATTTT,CASSQQGYGNTIYF,-,TRBV6-5,TRBJ1-3,few
TGTGCCAGCAGCCCCCGAGGAGAAGCTAACTATGGCTACACCTTC,CASSPRGEANYGYTF,-,TRBV13,TRBJ1-2,-
TGTGCCAGCAGCGTAGGACAGGGAAGGAATGAGCAGTTCTTC,CASSVGQGRNEQFF,TRBD1,TRBV9,TRBJ2-1,once
TGTGCCAGCAGCCCGGGACTAGCGGGGCGTACCGGGGAGCTGTTTTTT,CASSPGLAGRTGELFF,TRBD2,TRBV2,TRBJ2-2,-
TGTGCCAGCAGCTCTGGCCCGGGCGGGGAGCTGTTTTTT,CASSSGPGGELFF,-,TRBV5-4,TRBJ2-2,-
TGTGCCAGCAGCTCGGGACTGGGGAGCTCCTACGAGCAGTACTTC,CASSSGLGSSYEQYF,-,TRBV5-4,TRBJ2-7,-
TGTGCCAGCACGGGACTAAGGGGGGACGAGCAGTACTTC,CASTGLRGDEQYF,-,TRBV28,TRBJ2-7,few
TGCAGTGCTAAGGGGAAGTATGGCTACACCTTC,CSAKGKYGYTF,-,TRBV20-1,TRBJ1-2,few
TGTGCCAGCAGTGAGATGACAGGGAATGATAATTCACCCCTCCACTTT,CASSEMTGNDNSPLHF,TRBD1,TRBV25-1,TRBJ1-6,few
TGTGCCAGCAGTTTTATCGGGACAGAAAACACTGAAGCTTTCTTT,CASSFIGTENTEAFF,TRBD1,TRBV28,TRBJ1-1,-
TGTGCCAGCAGCCCAGGGACTAGCGGGAGGATCGAGCAGTACTTC,CASSPGTSGRIEQYF,TRBD2,TRBV7-6,TRBJ2-7,-
TGTGCCAGCAGCCTTCGGACAGCGGGGGAGCTGTTTTTT,CASSLRTAGELFF,-,TRBV7-2,TRBJ2-2,-
TGTGCCAGCAGTGTTAAGGACAGGGGTTTCCATTTT,CASSVKDRGFHF,TRBD1,TRBV2,TRBJ1-5,-
TGTGCCAGCAGCTTGGGAGGGAGTCGGAATTCACCCCTCCACTTT,CASSLGGSRNSPLHF,-,TRBV5-8,TRBJ1-6,few
TGTGCCAGCGGCAAGGGGGCCCACAATGAGCAGTTCTTC,CASGKGAHNEQFF,TRBD1,TRBV12-3/TRBV12-4,TRBJ2-1,-
TGTGCCAGCAGGACGGGTGGGTCCGAGCAGTACTTC,CASRTGGSEQYF,-,TRBV2,TRBJ2-7,-
TGTGCCAGCAGCTTAGATGACTTTACCTACGAGCAGTACTTC,CASSLDDFTYEQYF,-,TRBV7-2,TRBJ2-7,-
TGTGCCAGCAGTTTTTGGACAGACTATGGCTACACCTTC,CASSFWTDYGYTF,-,TRBV28,TRBJ1-2,-
TGTGCCAGCAGCTCCCAGGGGGCGAACGGCAATCAGCCCCAGCATTTT,CASSSQGANGNQPQHF,TRBD1,TRBV7-2,TRBJ1-5,-
TGTGCCAGTGGGGGACAGTTGAACACTGAAGCTTTCTTT,CASGGQLNTEAFF,TRBD1,TRBV19,TRBJ1-1,-
TGTGCCAGCAGCCCCCATAATACGGTGTTTTTT,CASSPHNTVFF,-,TRBV6-6,TRBJ1-4,-
TGTGCCAGCAGGGCGACAGGCCTTAGCAATCAGCCCCAGCATTTT,CASRATGLSNQPQHF,-,TRBV27,TRBJ1-5,-
TGTGCCAGTGGAAGGTTAGCGGGAGAGGGGGATACGCAGTATTTT,CASGRLAGEGDTQYF,TRBD2,TRBV19,TRBJ2-3,-
TGCAGTGCTAGGGCAGGGGATGGCTACACCTTC,CSARAGDGYTF,-,TRBV20-1,TRBJ1-2,-
TGTGCCTGGCAGAGGATCGGTAAACCTGAAGCTTTCTTT,CAWQRIGKPEAFF,-,TRBV30,TRBJ1-1,-
TGTGCCAGCAGCTCCATAGCGGCTAGCACAGATACGCAGTATTTT,CASSSIAASTDTQYF,-,TRBV7-2,TRBJ2-3,few
TGTGCCAGCCGCGACGGGAATAGCAATCAGCCCCAGCATTTT,CASRDGNSNQPQHF,-,TRBV6-5,TRBJ1-5,few
TGCGCCAGCAGCTTGGGAGGATCGGAGGGCTACACCTTC,CASSLGGSEGYTF,-,TRBV5-1,TRBJ1-2,-
TGCGCCAGCAGCCCGGGACTACTCAACTCTTACGAGCAGTACTTC,CASSPGLLNSYEQYF,TRBD2,TRBV5-1,TRBJ2-7,-
TGTGCCAGCAGTGAAGCGGGGGGTTATTATGGCTACACCTTC,CASSEAGGYYGYTF,-,TRBV2,TRBJ1-2,-
TGTGCCAGCAGTTACGGGACAGGCCCTATCTACGAGCAGTACTTC,CASSYGTGPIYEQYF,TRBD1,TRBV6-2/TRBV6-3,TRBJ2-7,-
TGTGCCTGGAAGCGCAGCGTGAACACTGAAGCTTTCTTT,CAWKRSVNTEAFF,-,TRBV30,TRBJ1-1,-
TGCGCCAGCTTCCAAGGGGGACCCGGGGAGCTGTTTTTT,CASFQGGPGELFF,-,TRBV5-1,TRBJ2-2,-
TGTGCCAGCAACCTTGGAAGGGGCAGGGCCAGTGAAGCTTTCTTT,CASNLGRGRASEAFF,-,TRBV5-8,TRBJ1-1,-
TGTGCCAGCACCCCTTCTTTTAGCTCCTACGAGCAGTACTTC,CASTPSFSSYEQYF,-,TRBV25-1,TRBJ2-7,-
TGTGCCAGTAGTATAGTGTCGGGAGGACAAGAGACCCAGTACTTC,CASSIVSGGQETQYF,TRBD2,TRBV19,TRBJ2-5,-
TGTGCCAGTAGACTAGCGGGAGAATACGATACGCAGTATTTT,CASRLAGEYDTQYF,TRBD2,TRBV19,TRBJ2-3,-